This TCR beta chain was recovered during a study of blood T cells in healthy people across ages. Ten milliliters of peripheral blood were drawn from each donor. CDR3 size: 14 residues. Germline assignment: CDR1 DFQATT and CDR2 SNEGSKA (reference sequence). Using a J-beta primer mix together with a sample-barcoded 5' primer, a second PCR was run for roughly 7 to 11 cycles. Unique molecular identifiers of 12 random nucleotides labeled each cDNA. Sequencing recovered at least 2.5 million CDR3-containing paired-end reads from each sample. TCRdb fed the 5' RACE reads into MiXCR, producing one record per CDR3 protein. Among more than 800,000 distinct CDR3 sequences listed, 40% to 55% were seen once.

This clonotype originated in a woman aged 55-70 years in good health. Sequenced: blood. The chain has TRBV20-1 and TRBJ2-5; D ambiguous. Judging by the DNA end, TRBJ2-7 fits better; the J call may be wrong. The CDR3 nucleotides are TGCAGTGCTAGAGATTTGGGTTTCAGTTACGAGCAGTACTTC. Amino acid sequence: CSARDLGFSYEQYF.